The sequence of this T cell receptor (beta chain) was determined in a study of shared clonotypes between healthy human individuals. The CDR3 extends over 14 amino acids. Trimming removed 2 bases from V and 5 bases from J; junction bases left unmatched: 8. The germline V gene encodes CDR1 SQVTM and CDR2 ANQGSEA. CD45RO negativity and positive selection for CCR7 defined naive CD8 cells, a population that excluded terminally differentiated effector memory CD45RA+ cells. Donation came from healthy HIV-negative adults that had no recent acute infections or vaccinations. A deep-level run was used for the assay. Sequencing was performed with immunoSEQ multiplex PCR; in TCRdb, only in-frame clones are kept and a portion is missing. The table includes about 2,100,000 clones, under 95% detected once.

This TCR came from a man between 18 and 35 years old in good health. Some clones in this sample may be carry-over from other donors' samples. The sequenced sample consisted of naive CD8+ T cells from PBMCs. The chain has TRBV29-1 and TRBJ2-7, with 8 bases aligning to TRBD2. CDR3 residues: CSVESAGAGDEQYF. The CDR3 DNA reads as TGCAGCGTTGAATCAGCGGGAGCGGGCGACGAGCAGTACTTC.